Listed below are T cell receptor beta chains from one sample, sequenced in a study of blood T cell repertoires in COVID-19. Clones were sequenced by immunoSEQ multiplex PCR, and TCRdb holds only the in-frame ones, with some missing. This sample yields some 73,000 clones, of which 70% to 90% are seen a single time; approximately 6.3% belongs to the top ten. Sequenced input: peripheral blood. The receptors stem from an elderly man with COVID-19, enrolled during active disease. Both conserved end residues are part of each CDR3. The order of the fields is D gene, clone size, V gene, J gene, CDR3 protein, CDR3 DNA. D genes are given only for firm matches. The listing skips clone size in some rows; elsewhere it reads once, few, many or a size class.

d_call: .; clone_size: once; v_call: TRBV5-4; j_call: TRBJ1-3; cdr3_aa: CASSLGGSGGNTIYF; cdr3_nt: TGTGCCAGCAGCTTGGGGGGTAGCGGAGGAAACACCATATATTTT
d_call: TRBD1; clone_size: .; v_call: TRBV7-6; j_call: TRBJ2-3; cdr3_aa: CASSIQTGGAGTQYF; cdr3_nt: TGTGCCAGCAGCATACAGACAGGGGGCGCGGGTACGCAGTATTTT
d_call: TRBD1; clone_size: .; v_call: TRBV5-1; j_call: TRBJ2-5; cdr3_aa: CASSKGQGALRGQETQYF; cdr3_nt: TGCGCCAGCAGCAAGGGACAGGGGGCGTTAAGAGGACAAGAGACCCAGTACTTC
d_call: TRBD1; clone_size: .; v_call: TRBV7-9; j_call: TRBJ1-1; cdr3_aa: CASRPGTGSNTEAFF; cdr3_nt: TGTGCCAGCCGACCCGGGACAGGGTCGAACACTGAAGCTTTCTTT
d_call: .; clone_size: .; v_call: TRBV7-2; j_call: TRBJ1-1; cdr3_aa: CASSFRGGVTEAFF; cdr3_nt: TGTGCCAGCAGCTTCCGGGGCGGGGTCACTGAAGCTTTCTTT
d_call: .; clone_size: .; v_call: TRBV2; j_call: TRBJ1-2; cdr3_aa: CASSDETASIGYTF; cdr3_nt: TGTGCCAGCAGTGATGAGACAGCCTCTATCGGCTACACCTTC
d_call: .; clone_size: .; v_call: TRBV5-1; j_call: TRBJ1-1; cdr3_aa: CASSPALQGGTEAFF; cdr3_nt: TGCGCCAGCAGCCCCGCATTACAGGGAGGGACTGAAGCTTTCTTT
d_call: TRBD1; clone_size: .; v_call: TRBV6-5; j_call: TRBJ2-5; cdr3_aa: CASKNLQGQETQYF; cdr3_nt: TGTGCCAGCAAGAATCTACAGGGGCAAGAGACCCAGTACTTC
d_call: .; clone_size: .; v_call: TRBV5-6; j_call: TRBJ2-3; cdr3_aa: CASRDTDTDTQYF; cdr3_nt: TGTGCCAGCAGGGATACAGACACAGATACGCAGTATTTT
d_call: .; clone_size: .; v_call: TRBV10-3; j_call: TRBJ1-3; cdr3_aa: CATMNSDSGNTIYF; cdr3_nt: TGTGCCACCATGAACTCGGACAGTGGAAACACCATATATTTT
d_call: .; clone_size: .; v_call: TRBV20-1; j_call: TRBJ2-3; cdr3_aa: CSASRGGSTDTQYF; cdr3_nt: TGCAGTGCTAGTAGGGGGGGGAGCACAGATACGCAGTATTTT
d_call: .; clone_size: once; v_call: TRBV19; j_call: TRBJ1-2; cdr3_aa: CASSMRQNYGYTF; cdr3_nt: TGTGCCAGTAGTATGAGGCAAAACTATGGCTACACCTTC
d_call: .; clone_size: .; v_call: TRBV5-1; j_call: TRBJ1-1; cdr3_aa: CASSLGTYTEAFF; cdr3_nt: TGCGCCAGCAGCTTGGGGACATACACTGAAGCTTTCTTT
d_call: .; clone_size: .; v_call: TRBV7-9; j_call: TRBJ1-4; cdr3_aa: CASSLARNEKLFF; cdr3_nt: TGTGCCAGCAGCTTAGCCAGGAACGAAAAACTGTTTTTT
d_call: .; clone_size: .; v_call: TRBV9; j_call: TRBJ2-2; cdr3_aa: CASSVTAQTTGELFF; cdr3_nt: TGTGCCAGCAGCGTAACAGCTCAGACCACCGGGGAGCTGTTTTTT
d_call: TRBD2; clone_size: .; v_call: TRBV25-1; j_call: TRBJ2-5; cdr3_aa: CASRDSSGDGQTQYF; cdr3_nt: TGTGCCAGCAGGGATTCTAGCGGGGATGGACAGACCCAGTACTTC
d_call: TRBD2; clone_size: .; v_call: TRBV7-9; j_call: TRBJ2-7; cdr3_aa: CASSPRGGVSYEQYF; cdr3_nt: TGTGCCAGCAGCCCCCGGGGAGGGGTTTCATACGAGCAGTACTTC
d_call: TRBD1; clone_size: .; v_call: TRBV18; j_call: TRBJ2-7; cdr3_aa: CASSKDRVRYEQYF; cdr3_nt: TGTGCCAGCTCAAAGGACAGGGTCCGCTACGAGCAGTACTTC
d_call: TRBD2; clone_size: .; v_call: TRBV9; j_call: TRBJ2-3; cdr3_aa: CASSVGLAGPQVTDTQYF; cdr3_nt: TGTGCCAGCAGCGTAGGACTAGCGGGCCCGCAGGTAACAGATACGCAGTATTTT
d_call: TRBD1; clone_size: few; v_call: TRBV19; j_call: TRBJ1-6; cdr3_aa: CASSTSGGAWSPLHF; cdr3_nt: TGTGCCAGTAGTACTTCAGGGGGCGCATGGTCACCCCTCCACTTT
d_call: .; clone_size: .; v_call: TRBV19; j_call: TRBJ2-7; cdr3_aa: CASSMSGGRGIYEQYF; cdr3_nt: TGTGCCAGTAGTATGTCCGGCGGCAGGGGCATCTACGAGCAGTACTTC
d_call: .; clone_size: once; v_call: TRBV19; j_call: TRBJ1-1; cdr3_aa: CASSIDFRGDTEAFF; cdr3_nt: TGTGCCAGTAGTATCGATTTTAGGGGCGACACTGAAGCTTTCTTT
d_call: TRBD1; clone_size: .; v_call: TRBV5-5; j_call: TRBJ2-4; cdr3_aa: CASSLVQGANIIQYF; cdr3_nt: TGTGCCAGCAGCTTGGTACAGGGGGCTAATATCATTCAGTACTTC
d_call: .; clone_size: .; v_call: TRBV3-1/TRBV3-2; j_call: TRBJ2-7; cdr3_aa: CASSQTSYEQYF; cdr3_nt: TGTGCCAGCAGTCAAACTTCCTACGAGCAGTACTTC
d_call: TRBD1; clone_size: .; v_call: TRBV6-1; j_call: TRBJ1-6; cdr3_aa: CASSEQGAVNNSPLHF; cdr3_nt: TGTGCCAGCAGTGAACAGGGGGCGGTAAATAATTCACCCCTCCACTTT
d_call: .; clone_size: .; v_call: TRBV7-9; j_call: TRBJ2-2; cdr3_aa: CASSLSRTGELFF; cdr3_nt: TGTGCCAGCAGCCTAAGCAGGACCGGGGAGCTGTTTTTT
d_call: TRBD1; clone_size: .; v_call: TRBV7-2; j_call: TRBJ2-7; cdr3_aa: CASSLEDRGDYEQYF; cdr3_nt: TGTGCCAGCAGCTTAGAGGACAGGGGGGACTACGAGCAGTACTTC
d_call: .; clone_size: .; v_call: TRBV4-3; j_call: TRBJ1-4; cdr3_aa: CASSPGQFNEKLFF; cdr3_nt: TGCGCCAGCAGCCCCGGACAGTTTAATGAAAAACTGTTTTTT
d_call: TRBD1; clone_size: .; v_call: TRBV9; j_call: TRBJ1-6; cdr3_aa: CASSVVRDSSYNSPLHF; cdr3_nt: TGTGCCAGCAGCGTAGTTCGGGACAGCTCCTATAATTCACCCCTCCACTTT
d_call: .; clone_size: .; v_call: TRBV6-5; j_call: TRBJ1-2; cdr3_aa: CASSYEGRDGYTF; cdr3_nt: TGTGCCAGCAGTTACGAAGGGAGGGATGGCTACACCTTC
d_call: TRBD1; clone_size: .; v_call: TRBV27; j_call: TRBJ2-2; cdr3_aa: CASSRPTGSDTGELFF; cdr3_nt: TGTGCCAGCAGCCGGCCGACAGGGTCTGACACCGGGGAGCTGTTTTTT
d_call: .; clone_size: .; v_call: TRBV3-1/TRBV3-2; j_call: TRBJ1-1; cdr3_aa: CASSQDDGGPLGTEAFF; cdr3_nt: TGTGCCAGCAGCCAAGATGACGGCGGGCCCTTGGGCACTGAAGCTTTCTTT
d_call: .; clone_size: .; v_call: TRBV6-2/TRBV6-3; j_call: TRBJ1-6; cdr3_aa: CASSYSWGGDNSPLHF; cdr3_nt: TGTGCCAGCAGTTACTCGTGGGGCGGAGATAATTCACCCCTCCACTTT
d_call: .; clone_size: few; v_call: TRBV29-1; j_call: TRBJ1-1; cdr3_aa: CSGGELTENTEAFF; cdr3_nt: TGCAGCGGGGGGGAGCTGACAGAAAACACTGAAGCTTTCTTT
d_call: .; clone_size: .; v_call: TRBV10-3; j_call: TRBJ1-1; cdr3_aa: CAIRENFMNTEAFF; cdr3_nt: TGTGCCATCAGGGAGAATTTCATGAACACTGAAGCTTTCTTT
d_call: .; clone_size: .; v_call: TRBV10-3; j_call: TRBJ1-1; cdr3_aa: CAISEGFNTEAFF; cdr3_nt: TGTGCCATCAGTGAGGGCTTCAACACTGAAGCTTTCTTT
d_call: TRBD1; clone_size: .; v_call: TRBV5-1; j_call: TRBJ1-1; cdr3_aa: CASSLDRVGSTEAFF; cdr3_nt: TGCGCCAGCAGCTTAGACAGGGTCGGTAGCACTGAAGCTTTCTTT
d_call: TRBD1; clone_size: .; v_call: TRBV28; j_call: TRBJ1-1; cdr3_aa: CASKDRVNTEAFF; cdr3_nt: TGTGCCAGCAAAGACAGGGTGAACACTGAAGCTTTCTTT
d_call: .; clone_size: .; v_call: TRBV21-1; j_call: TRBJ1-2; cdr3_aa: CASSKRDRTGGDGYGYTF; cdr3_nt: TGTGCCAGCAGCAAAAGAGACCGGACAGGGGGCGACGGCTATGGCTACACCTTC
d_call: TRBD1; clone_size: .; v_call: TRBV7-6; j_call: TRBJ1-1; cdr3_aa: CASSFGQGRENTEAFF; cdr3_nt: TGTGCCAGCAGCTTTGGACAGGGGCGCGAGAACACTGAAGCTTTCTTT
d_call: .; clone_size: .; v_call: TRBV5-5; j_call: TRBJ1-1; cdr3_aa: CASSPYDRLNTEAFF; cdr3_nt: TGTGCCAGCAGCCCCTATGACAGGCTGAACACTGAAGCTTTCTTT
d_call: TRBD1; clone_size: .; v_call: TRBV5-4; j_call: TRBJ2-7; cdr3_aa: CASSRQGSSFYEQYF; cdr3_nt: TGTGCCAGCAGTAGACAGGGTAGCTCGTTCTACGAGCAGTACTTC
d_call: .; clone_size: .; v_call: TRBV6-2/TRBV6-3; j_call: TRBJ1-1; cdr3_aa: CASSYGEPVNTEAFF; cdr3_nt: TGTGCCAGCAGTTATGGGGAGCCAGTGAACACTGAAGCTTTCTTT
d_call: .; clone_size: .; v_call: TRBV14; j_call: TRBJ2-7; cdr3_aa: CASSLRQGKSYEQYF; cdr3_nt: TGTGCCAGCAGCCTCCGCCAGGGGAAATCCTACGAGCAGTACTTC
d_call: .; clone_size: once; v_call: TRBV7-9; j_call: TRBJ2-2; cdr3_aa: CASSFRGDTGELFF; cdr3_nt: TGTGCCAGCAGCTTCAGGGGTGACACCGGGGAGCTGTTTTTT
d_call: TRBD1; clone_size: .; v_call: TRBV7-6; j_call: TRBJ1-2; cdr3_aa: CASSLVFKGTASNYGYTF; cdr3_nt: TGTGCCAGCAGCTTAGTCTTTAAGGGGACAGCCTCCAACTATGGCTACACCTTC
d_call: TRBD2; clone_size: .; v_call: TRBV10-1; j_call: TRBJ2-1; cdr3_aa: CASSEAGTSIREQFF; cdr3_nt: TGCGCCAGCAGTGAGGCCGGGACTAGCATCCGTGAGCAGTTCTTC
d_call: .; clone_size: .; v_call: TRBV10-3; j_call: TRBJ1-3; cdr3_aa: CAIKGSGNTIYF; cdr3_nt: TGTGCCATCAAGGGGTCTGGAAACACCATATATTTT
d_call: TRBD2; clone_size: .; v_call: TRBV14; j_call: TRBJ2-5; cdr3_aa: CASSQERRLTSGGRETQYF; cdr3_nt: TGTGCCAGCAGCCAAGAAAGACGGTTGACTAGCGGGGGCCGGGAGACCCAGTACTTC
d_call: .; clone_size: .; v_call: TRBV5-8; j_call: TRBJ2-7; cdr3_aa: CASTSAYEQYF; cdr3_nt: TGTGCCAGCACGTCGGCCTACGAGCAGTACTTC
d_call: TRBD1; clone_size: .; v_call: TRBV6-5; j_call: TRBJ1-1; cdr3_aa: CASSYSIQGDTEAFF; cdr3_nt: TGTGCCAGCAGTTACTCGATCCAGGGGGACACTGAAGCTTTCTTT
d_call: .; clone_size: .; v_call: TRBV7-8; j_call: TRBJ1-2; cdr3_aa: CASSLGFANYGYTF; cdr3_nt: TGTGCCAGCAGCTTAGGTTTCGCTAACTATGGCTACACCTTC
d_call: TRBD2; clone_size: .; v_call: TRBV18; j_call: TRBJ2-4; cdr3_aa: CASSPGLAENIQYF; cdr3_nt: TGTGCCAGCTCACCTGGACTAGCGGAAAACATTCAGTACTTC
d_call: TRBD2; clone_size: .; v_call: TRBV11-2; j_call: TRBJ2-3; cdr3_aa: CASSTRPLAGGATDTQYF; cdr3_nt: TGTGCCAGCAGCACACGACCCCTAGCGGGGGGGGCCACAGATACGCAGTATTTT
d_call: .; clone_size: .; v_call: TRBV2; j_call: TRBJ2-3; cdr3_aa: CASRTWGGTDTQYF; cdr3_nt: TGTGCCAGCAGGACTTGGGGAGGCACAGATACGCAGTATTTT
d_call: TRBD1; clone_size: few; v_call: TRBV15; j_call: TRBJ1-3; cdr3_aa: CATSSDRGRNTIYF; cdr3_nt: TGTGCCACCAGCAGTGACAGGGGAAGGAACACCATATATTTT
d_call: TRBD1; clone_size: .; v_call: TRBV29-1; j_call: TRBJ1-5; cdr3_aa: CSVGGGQGSGQPQHF; cdr3_nt: TGCAGCGTGGGGGGGGGACAGGGTTCTGGACAGCCCCAGCATTTT
d_call: .; clone_size: .; v_call: TRBV5-4; j_call: TRBJ2-2; cdr3_aa: CASSLGPTNTGELFF; cdr3_nt: TGTGCCAGCAGCTTGGGGCCGACGAACACCGGGGAGCTGTTTTTT